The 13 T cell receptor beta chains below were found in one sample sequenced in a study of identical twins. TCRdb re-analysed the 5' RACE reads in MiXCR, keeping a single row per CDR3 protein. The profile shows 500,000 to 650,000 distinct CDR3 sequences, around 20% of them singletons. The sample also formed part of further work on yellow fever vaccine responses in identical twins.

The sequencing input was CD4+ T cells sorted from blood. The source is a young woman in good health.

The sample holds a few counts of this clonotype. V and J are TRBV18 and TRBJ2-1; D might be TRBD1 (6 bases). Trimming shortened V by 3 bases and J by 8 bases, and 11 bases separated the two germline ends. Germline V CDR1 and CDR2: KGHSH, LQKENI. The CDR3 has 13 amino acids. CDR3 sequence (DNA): TGTGCCAGCTCACCCCAGAGGACAGATGAGCAGTTCTTC. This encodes CASSPQRTDEQFF.

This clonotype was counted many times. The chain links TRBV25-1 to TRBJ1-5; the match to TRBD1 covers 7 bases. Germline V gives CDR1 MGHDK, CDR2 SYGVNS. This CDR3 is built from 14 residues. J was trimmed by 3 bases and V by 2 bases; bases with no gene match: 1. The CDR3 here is CASSEDRVNQPQHF. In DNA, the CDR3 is TGTGCCAGCAGTGAAGACAGGGTCAATCAGCCCCAGCATTTT.

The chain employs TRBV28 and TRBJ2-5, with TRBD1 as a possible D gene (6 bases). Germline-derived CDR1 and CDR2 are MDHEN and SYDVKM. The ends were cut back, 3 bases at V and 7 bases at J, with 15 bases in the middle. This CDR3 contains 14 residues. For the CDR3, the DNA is TGTGCCAGCAGTTTGATGGGGGCCGCAGGGACCCAGTACTTC. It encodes CASSLMGAAGTQYF.

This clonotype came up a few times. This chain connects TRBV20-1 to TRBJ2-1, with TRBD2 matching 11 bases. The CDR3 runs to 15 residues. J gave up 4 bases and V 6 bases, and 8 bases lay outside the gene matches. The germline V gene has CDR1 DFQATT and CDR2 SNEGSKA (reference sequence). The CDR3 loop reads CSALTTSGAYNEQFF. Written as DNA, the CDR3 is TGCAGTGCCCTTACGACTAGCGGGGCGTACAATGAGCAGTTCTTC.

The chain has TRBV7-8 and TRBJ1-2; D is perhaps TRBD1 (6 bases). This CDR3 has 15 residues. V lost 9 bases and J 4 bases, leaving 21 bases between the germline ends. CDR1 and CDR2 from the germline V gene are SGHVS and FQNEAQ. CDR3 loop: CASTPGGGQFYGYTF. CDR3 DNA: TGTGCCAGTACCCCCGGCGGCGGACAGTTCTATGGCTACACCTTC.

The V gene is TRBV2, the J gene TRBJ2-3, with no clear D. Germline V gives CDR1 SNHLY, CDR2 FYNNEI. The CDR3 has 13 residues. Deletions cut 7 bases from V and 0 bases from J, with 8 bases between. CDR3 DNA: TGTGCCAGCAAGACTTCTAGCACAGATACGCAGTATTTT. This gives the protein CASKTSSTDTQYF. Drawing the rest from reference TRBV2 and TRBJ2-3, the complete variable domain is EPEVTQTPSHQVTQMGQEVILRCVPISNHLYFYWYRQILGQKVEFLVSFYNNEISEKSEIFDDQFSVERPDGSNFTLKIRSTKLEDSAMYFCASKTSSTDTQYFGPGTRLTVL.

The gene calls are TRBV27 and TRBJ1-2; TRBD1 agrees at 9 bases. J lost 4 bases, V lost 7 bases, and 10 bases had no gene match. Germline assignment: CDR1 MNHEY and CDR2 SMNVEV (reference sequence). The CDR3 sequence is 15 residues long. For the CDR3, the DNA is TGTGCCAGCACCAGGGGACAGGGCAAAGGCTATGGCTACACCTTC. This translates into CASTRGQGKGYGYTF.

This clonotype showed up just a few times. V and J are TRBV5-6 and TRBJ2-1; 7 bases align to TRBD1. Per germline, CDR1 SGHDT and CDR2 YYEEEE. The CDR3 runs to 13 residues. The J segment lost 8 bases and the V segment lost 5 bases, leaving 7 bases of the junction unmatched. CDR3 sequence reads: CASRQQGVDEQFF. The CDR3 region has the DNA TGTGCCAGCAGACAGCAGGGGGTCGATGAGCAGTTCTTC.

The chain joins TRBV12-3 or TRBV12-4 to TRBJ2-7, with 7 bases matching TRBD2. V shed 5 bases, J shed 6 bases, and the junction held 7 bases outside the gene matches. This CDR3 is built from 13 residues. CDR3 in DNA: TGTGCCAGCAGTCCCCGGGAGGTGCTCGAGCAGTACTTC. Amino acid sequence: CASSPREVLEQYF.

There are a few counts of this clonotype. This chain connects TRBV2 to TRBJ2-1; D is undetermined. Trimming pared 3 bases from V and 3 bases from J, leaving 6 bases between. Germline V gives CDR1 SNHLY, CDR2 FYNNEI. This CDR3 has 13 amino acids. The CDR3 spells CASSDLDYNEQFF. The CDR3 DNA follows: TGTGCCAGCAGTGATCTAGACTACAATGAGCAGTTCTTC.

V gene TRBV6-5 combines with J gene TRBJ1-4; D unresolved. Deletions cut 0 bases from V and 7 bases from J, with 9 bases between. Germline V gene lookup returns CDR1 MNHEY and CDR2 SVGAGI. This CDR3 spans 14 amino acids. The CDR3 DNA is TGTGCCAGCAGTTACTCAGGGTTAGGTGAAAAACTGTTTTTT. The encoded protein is CASSYSGLGEKLFF.

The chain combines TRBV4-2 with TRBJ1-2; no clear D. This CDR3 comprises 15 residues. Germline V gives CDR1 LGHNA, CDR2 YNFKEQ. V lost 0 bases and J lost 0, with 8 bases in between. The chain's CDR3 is CASSQDFSANYGYTF. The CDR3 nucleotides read TGTGCCAGCAGCCAAGATTTTTCGGCTAACTATGGCTACACCTTC.

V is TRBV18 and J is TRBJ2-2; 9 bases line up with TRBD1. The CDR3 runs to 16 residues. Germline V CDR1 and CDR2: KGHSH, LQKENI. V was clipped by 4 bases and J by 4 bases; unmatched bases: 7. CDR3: CASSLTDRGATGELFF. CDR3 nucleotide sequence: TGTGCCAGCTCACTCACGGACAGGGGAGCCACCGGGGAGCTGTTTTTT.